The rows below give T cell receptor beta chains drawn from one sample of a study of T cells after yellow fever vaccination. TCRdb itself ran the 5' RACE reads through MiXCR, one entry per CDR3 protein. There are about 45,000 distinct CDR3 sequences in the sample; about 7% occur only once, and approximately 15% lies in the top ten. The sequenced sample was CD8+ T cells not binding an NS4B(214-222) dextramer, sorted from PBMCs, obtained 45 days after the yellow fever booster vaccination. These TCRs come from a man aged 25-40 years who received the YFV17D yellow fever vaccine. CDR3s include the opening cysteine and the closing phenylalanine or tryptophan. The D gene is left open where the match is weak. Size is stated for part of the rows, as once, few or many counts, or as a class when the clone is expanded.

V gene,J gene,CDR3 length,clone size,D gene,CDR3 DNA,CDR3 protein
TRBV2,TRBJ2-1,13,many,NA,TGTGCCAGCGCTTCTAGTTCCCACAATGAGCAGTTCTTC,CASASSSHNEQFF
TRBV4-2,TRBJ2-1,16,few,TRBD2,TGTGCCAGCAGCCAAGACCGGACTAGCTCGTACAATGAGCAGTTCTTC,CASSQDRTSSYNEQFF
TRBV12-3/TRBV12-4,TRBJ1-1,14,many,NA,TGTGCCAGCAGTTTCCTCCGTTCCGCAACTGAAGCTTTCTTT,CASSFLRSATEAFF
TRBV12-3/TRBV12-4,TRBJ2-2,15,many,TRBD1,TGTGCCAGCAGCGGGGGACAGGGGAAGGCCGGGGAGCTGTTTTTT,CASSGGQGKAGELFF
TRBV7-8,TRBJ2-1,16,many,TRBD2,TGTGCCAGCAGCTACCAGCGGGAGGGGGCCTACAATGAGCAGTTCTTC,CASSYQREGAYNEQFF
TRBV7-9,TRBJ1-3,15,many,NA,TGTGCCAGCAGCATCAGCAGCCACTCTGGAAACACCATATATTTT,CASSISSHSGNTIYF
TRBV27,TRBJ2-5,16,many,TRBD2,TGTGCCAGCAGTCCTGGACTAGCGGGAGAGGGGGAGACCCAGTACTTC,CASSPGLAGEGETQYF
TRBV29-1,TRBJ2-7,12,many,TRBD1,TGCAGCGTTTCCGGGACAGGCTACGAGCAGTACTTC,CSVSGTGYEQYF
TRBV20-1,TRBJ2-7,16,few,TRBD2,TGCAGTGCTAGAGATAGGGCAGGGGTAGCGGGGTACGAGCAGTACTTC,CSARDRAGVAGYEQYF
TRBV14,TRBJ1-1,13,NA,NA,TGTGCCAGCAGCCAGGTCGTAAACACTGAAGCTTTCTTT,CASSQVVNTEAFF
TRBV6-5,TRBJ2-7,17,many,NA,TGTGCCAGCAGTTACTTTCCAGGGTCGGTGGCACATTACGAGCAGTACTTC,CASSYFPGSVAHYEQYF
TRBV5-6,TRBJ2-1,16,few,TRBD2,TGTGCCAGCAGCGCCGGACTAGCGGGAAGTGGTGATGAGCAGTTCTTC,CASSAGLAGSGDEQFF
TRBV12-3/TRBV12-4,TRBJ2-3,14,many,NA,TGTGCCAGCAGTTTGGAGGGAGGAGTAGATACGCAGTATTTT,CASSLEGGVDTQYF
TRBV6-5,TRBJ1-3,15,NA,TRBD1,TGTGCCAGCAGTTCGCAGGGGGCGTCTGGAAACACCATATATTTT,CASSSQGASGNTIYF
TRBV29-1,TRBJ2-1,13,many,NA,TGCAGCGTTGGGTTTGTCACCTACAATGAGCAGTTCTTC,CSVGFVTYNEQFF
TRBV27,TRBJ1-2,12,few,NA,TGTGCCAGCAGTTCGGGCCACTATGGCTACACCTTC,CASSSGHYGYTF
TRBV6-5,TRBJ2-7,15,many,NA,TGTGCCAGCAGTACCGGGACTCCCTTATCCTACGAGCAGTACTTC,CASSTGTPLSYEQYF
TRBV6-5,TRBJ2-7,14,many,NA,TGTGCCAGCAGTTACCGGGACCAATATTACGAGCAGTACTTC,CASSYRDQYYEQYF
TRBV12-3/TRBV12-4,TRBJ1-2,14,many,NA,TGTGCCAGCAGTTTAGCTGGGGTCGTCTATGGCTACACCTTC,CASSLAGVVYGYTF
TRBV15,TRBJ2-1,12,few,TRBD2,TGTGCCACCAGCAGCGGGACTAAAGCCCCCTCATTC,CATSSGTKAPSF
TRBV10-3,TRBJ2-1,15,many,NA,TGTGCCATCAGGGAGTTAGGGGGCGGAGGGAATGAGCAGTTCTTC,CAIRELGGGGNEQFF
TRBV6-5,TRBJ2-2,14,many,NA,TGTGCCAGCAGTCCTCAGGGGATATCCGGGGAGCTGTTTTTT,CASSPQGISGELFF
TRBV27,TRBJ2-1,13,few,NA,TGTGCCAGCAGGTGGGGAATAGGCAATGAGCAGTTCTTC,CASRWGIGNEQFF
TRBV28,TRBJ2-1,13,many,TRBD2,TGTGCCAGCAGTTCGACTAGCATTGATGAGCAGTTCTTC,CASSSTSIDEQFF
TRBV20-1,TRBJ1-2,12,NA,NA,TGCAGTGCTAGTTGGGCCCAGGGTGGCTACACCTTC,CSASWAQGGYTF
TRBV29-1,TRBJ2-1,15,many,TRBD1,TGCAGCGTTGAAGTCGGACAGGGATCCTACAATGAGCAGTTCTTC,CSVEVGQGSYNEQFF
TRBV5-4,TRBJ2-2,15,NA,NA,TGTGCCAGCAGCCCTCGGGGGACACCTAATGGGGAGATGTTTTTT,CASSPRGTPNGEMFF
TRBV6-4,TRBJ2-2,19,many,TRBD2,TGTGCCAGCAGTGAATACGTTTTATGGACTAGCGGTAACAACGGGGAGCTGTTTTTT,CASSEYVLWTSGNNGELFF
TRBV7-9,TRBJ2-7,14,many,NA,TGTGCCAGCAGCTTAGACCTCCGCGCGTACGAGCAGTACTTC,CASSLDLRAYEQYF
TRBV4-1,TRBJ2-7,14,many,NA,TGCGCCAGCAGCCAACAAGCGGACTCCTACGAGCAGTACTTC,CASSQQADSYEQYF
TRBV7-8,TRBJ2-3,15,many,NA,TGTGCCAGCAGCACCGGACTGGAACCCCCAGATACGCAGTATTTT,CASSTGLEPPDTQYF
TRBV11-2,TRBJ2-1,13,many,TRBD2,TGTGCCAGCAGCTTAGGGGGGGGGTATGAGCAGTTCTTC,CASSLGGGYEQFF
TRBV15,TRBJ2-5,13,NA,NA,TGTGCCACAGGGGACTGGCCTCAAGAGACCCAGTACTTC,CATGDWPQETQYF
TRBV10-2,TRBJ2-5,11,few,NA,TGCGCCAGCAGTGAGCTGGAGACCCAGTACTTC,CASSELETQYF
TRBV5-5,TRBJ2-1,14,NA,TRBD1,TGTGCCAGCAGCTTTGGGCAGGGGGCTGGTGAGCAGTTCTTC,CASSFGQGAGEQFF
TRBV11-3,TRBJ2-1,16,many,NA,TGTGCCAGCAGCTTAGATTTCGGCGGTCCAGGGAATGAGCAGTTCTTC,CASSLDFGGPGNEQFF
TRBV7-3,TRBJ1-6,18,few,NA,TGTGCCAGCAGCTTCACCCCCGGACAGTCCTCCTATAATTCACCCCTCCACTTT,CASSFTPGQSSYNSPLHF
TRBV27,TRBJ2-1,14,many,NA,TGTGCCAGCAGTTCCTGGACAAAATACAATGAGCAGTTCTTC,CASSSWTKYNEQFF
TRBV6-5,TRBJ2-5,14,many,TRBD1,TGTGCCAGCAGTTCCGGACAGGGCCAAGAGACCCAGTACTTC,CASSSGQGQETQYF
TRBV4-1,TRBJ1-1,15,many,TRBD1,TGCGCCAGCAGCAGCGTAGGGACAGGCGACACTGAAGCTTTCTTT,CASSSVGTGDTEAFF
TRBV20-1,TRBJ2-3,17,many,NA,TGCAGTGCTAGATCACCGCCGGCGGAACGAAGCACAGATACGCAGTATTTT,CSARSPPAERSTDTQYF
TRBV6-5,TRBJ2-2,14,many,NA,TGTGCCAGCAGACCACTGTCGGGCACCGGGGAGCTGTTTTTT,CASRPLSGTGELFF
TRBV7-9,TRBJ2-4,13,many,NA,TGTGCCAGCAGCTCGGCTAATCGTCCCATTCAGTACTTC,CASSSANRPIQYF
TRBV9,TRBJ2-5,12,many,NA,TGTGCCAGCAGCGGACTGCAAGAGACCCAGTACTTC,CASSGLQETQYF
TRBV7-9,TRBJ2-7,16,many,TRBD2,TGTGCCAGCAGCGCGACTACTAGCGGGAGAATTAACGAGCAGTACTTC,CASSATTSGRINEQYF
TRBV20-1,TRBJ1-1,14,few,NA,TGCAGTGCTAGAGGTTTGGTGGGGGGCACTGAAGCTTTCTTT,CSARGLVGGTEAFF
TRBV5-1,TRBJ2-3,14,many,TRBD1,TGCGCCAGCGGACAGGGCGAGGGCACAGATACGCAGTATTTT,CASGQGEGTDTQYF
TRBV7-9,TRBJ2-1,15,many,NA,TGTGCCAGCAGCGCCGGTGGGACGGGAAACAATGAGCAGTTCTTC,CASSAGGTGNNEQFF
TRBV6-2/TRBV6-3,TRBJ2-7,14,many,TRBD1,TGTGCCAGCAGTTCACAGGGGGCCGCCTACGAGCAGTACTTC,CASSSQGAAYEQYF
TRBV15,TRBJ2-5,18,many,TRBD2,TGTGCCACCAGCAGAGATCCACCGGGACTAGCGAATCAAGAGACCCAGTACTTC,CATSRDPPGLANQETQYF
TRBV20-1,TRBJ1-1,15,many,NA,TGCAGTGCTAGGGGACCGACAGATATGAACACTGAAGCTTTCTTT,CSARGPTDMNTEAFF
TRBV7-2,TRBJ2-1,15,NA,TRBD2,TGTGCCAGCAGCCTAATAGCGGGAGCTCACAATGAGCAGTTCTTC,CASSLIAGAHNEQFF
TRBV5-1,TRBJ2-1,17,many,TRBD2,TGCGCCAGCAGCTTGATTACTGGCGGGAGGGTGGTGAATGAGCAGTTCTTC,CASSLITGGRVVNEQFF
TRBV11-2,TRBJ2-5,14,many,NA,TGTGCCAGCACCTATCACGGGGGCTTAGAGACCCAGTACTTC,CASTYHGGLETQYF
TRBV4-1,TRBJ2-7,15,few,NA,TGCGCCAGCAGCCAAGAGAGGCATGATCCCTACGAGCAGTACTTC,CASSQERHDPYEQYF